These 25 T cell receptor beta chains originate from one sample sequenced in a study of T cell responses to AZD1222 COVID-19 vaccine. The assay was immunoSEQ multiplex PCR, and TCRdb's table has in-frame clones only and misses some. The data show about 77,000 clones, about 92% seen once. The specimen comprised peripheral blood, sampled 28 days after the second AZD1222 dose. The receptor set was obtained from an adult who received the AZD1222 COVID-19 vaccine.

The chain has TRBV11-2 and TRBJ2-1, with 8 bases identical to TRBD1. The CDR3 has 15 amino acids. Trimming removed 3 bases from V and 0 bases from J; junction bases left unmatched: 1. Germline CDR1 and CDR2: SGHAT and FQNNGV. The CDR3 DNA is TGTGCCAGCAGCTTTGACAGGGGCTCCTACAATGAGCAGTTCTTC. Its protein product is CASSFDRGSYNEQFF.

J is TRBJ2-5 and V is TRBV15; 10 nucleotides align to TRBD2. Losses at the gene ends were 5 bases for V and 4 bases for J; bases not matched to a gene: 4. Germline V gene sequence: CDR1 LNHNV, CDR2 YYDKDF (reference sequence). The CDR3 is made up of 14 amino acids. This CDR3 is CATSARLAGETQYF. CDR3 DNA: TGTGCCACCAGCGCCCGACTAGCGGGAGAGACCCAGTACTTC.

The chain recombines TRBV11-2 with TRBJ2-2; D gene unclear. The germline V and J ends were trimmed by 5 bases and 1 base, with 11 bases remaining between them. CDR3 length equals 15 residues. The V gene's germline CDR1 is SGHAT and CDR2 FQNNGV. For the CDR3, the DNA is TGTGCCAGCAGCCTAAGCACCCTGAACACCGGGGAGCTGTTTTTT. It is translated as CASSLSTLNTGELFF.

The chain employs TRBV6-5 and TRBJ2-1; D might be TRBD2 (6 bases). There are 16 residues in the CDR3. Trimming removed 3 bases at V and 10 bases at J, with 22 bases between. Germline V lookup: CDR1 MNHEY, CDR2 SVGAGI. CDR3 loop: CASSYQGESGDREQFF. CDR3 in DNA: TGTGCCAGCAGTTATCAGGGAGAGTCGGGGGATCGGGAGCAGTTCTTC.

The J gene is TRBJ2-2, the V gene TRBV6-5; D unclear. Germline V gives CDR1 MNHEY, CDR2 SVGAGI. CDR3 length: 14 amino acids. V lost 6 bases, J lost 5 bases, and 13 bases lay in between. CDR3 region: CASRTPPRTGELFF. DNA for the CDR3: TGTGCCAGCAGGACCCCCCCCCGGACCGGGGAGCTGTTTTTT.

This chain links TRBV5-4 with TRBJ1-1, with no clear D. The CDR3 length is 12 residues. Germline values: CDR1 SGHNT, CDR2 YYREEE (reference sequence). The V end was cut by 3 bases, the J end by 1 base, with 4 bases between. The CDR3 DNA is TGTGCCAGCAGCTGGTCGAACACTGAAGCTTTCTTT. Translated: CASSWSNTEAFF.

The V call is TRBV27, the J call TRBJ2-7; the match to TRBD1 covers 9 bases. J lost 4 bases, V lost 5 bases, and 9 bases had no gene match. The CDR3 is 15 residues long. Germline CDR1 is MNHEY and CDR2 is SMNVEV (reference sequence). In DNA, the CDR3 is TGTGCCAGCAGTCCGTTGGGGACAGGGATTTACGAGCAGTACTTC. It translates to CASSPLGTGIYEQYF.

The V gene is TRBV5-8, the J gene TRBJ1-5; tentative D call: TRBD1 (5 bases). This CDR3 has 13 amino acids. Germline V gene data show CDR1 as SGHTS and CDR2 as YDEGEE. Trimming pared 1 base from V and 7 bases from J, leaving 9 bases between. This CDR3 is CASSLQRGQPQHF. CDR3 coding DNA: TGTGCCAGCAGCTTGCAGCGGGGGCAGCCCCAGCATTTT.

This chain joins TRBV12-3 or TRBV12-4 and TRBJ1-5; the D is unclear. The CDR3 length is 13 residues. The V end lost 7 bases, the J end lost 0 bases, and 7 bases lay between the germline ends. The CDR3 loop is CASNSISNQPQHF. The CDR3 nucleotides are TGTGCCAGCAATTCCATTAGCAATCAGCCCCAGCATTTT.

The chain links TRBV5-1 to TRBJ2-5, with D possibly matching TRBD2 (6 bases). The CDR3 covers 12 residues. Trimming removed 1 base from V and 7 bases from J, with 8 bases in between. CDR1 SGHRS and CDR2 YFSETQ come from the germline V gene. The CDR3 DNA reads as TGCGCCAGCAGCTTGACCGGGGGGACCCAGTACTTC. It translates to CASSLTGGTQYF.

This chain uses TRBV5-6 with TRBJ1-3; D unresolved. CDR3 length: 16 amino acids. Germline assignment: CDR1 SGHDT and CDR2 YYEEEE. Trimming shortened V by 6 bases and J by 0 bases, and 16 bases separated the two germline ends. CDR3 DNA: TGTGCCAGCAACATCCAGACCGTTTTCTCTGGAAACACCATATATTTT. Its translation is CASNIQTVFSGNTIYF.

The table lists this clone with a count of one. This sequence joins TRBV12-3 or TRBV12-4 and TRBJ1-5, with no clear D. CDR3 length: 13 amino acids. The ends were cut back, 3 bases at V and 4 bases at J, with 7 bases in the middle. CDR3: CASSLRGNQPQHF. The CDR3 DNA reads as TGTGCCAGCAGTTTGCGGGGAAATCAGCCCCAGCATTTT.

This chain connects TRBV10-2 to TRBJ2-1; 10 nucleotides match TRBD2. The germline gives CDR1 WSHSY, CDR2 SAAADI. The CDR3 loop spans 13 amino acids. After removal of 10 bases from V and 7 bases from J, the junction contained 7 bases not matched to a gene. The DNA of the CDR3 is TGCGCCACCCTACTAGCGGGACGTAATGAGCAGTTCTTC. It yields the protein CATLLAGRNEQFF.

The rearrangement uses TRBV6-2 or TRBV6-3 and TRBJ1-1, with 7 bases that match TRBD1. Germline V gives CDR1 MNHEY, CDR2 SVGEGT. V was clipped by 6 bases and J by 2 bases; unmatched bases: 9. The CDR3 length is 15 residues. CDR3 region: CASSHRRGRNTEAFF. CDR3 nucleotides: TGTGCCAGCAGCCACCGGAGGGGGCGAAACACTGAAGCTTTCTTT.

The chain links TRBV5-5 to TRBJ1-5, with D possibly matching TRBD1 (5 bases). The CDR3 consists of 15 residues. Germline CDR1 and CDR2: SGHKS and YYEKEE (reference sequence). Deletions cut 5 bases from V and 1 base from J, with 13 bases between. The DNA of the CDR3 is TGTGCCAGCAGACCTACAGGCGAAAGCAATCAGCCCCAGCATTTT. Translation gives CASRPTGESNQPQHF.

This chain links TRBV28 with TRBJ2-1; D perhaps matches TRBD2 (6 bases). The V and J ends lost 4 bases and 9 bases respectively, with 16 bases between them. The CDR3 loop spans 14 amino acids. Germline V gives CDR1 MDHEN, CDR2 SYDVKM. CDR3 DNA sequence: TGTGCCAGCAGTTCCGAAATCGCTAGCGTTGAGCAGTTCTTC. Translation: CASSSEIASVEQFF.

V gene TRBV2 combines with J gene TRBJ1-2; TRBD1 matches at 10 bases. V lost 4 bases to trimming and J lost 4 bases; unmatched junction nucleotides: 6. Germline lookup yields CDR1 SNHLY and CDR2 FYNNEI. This CDR3 has 15 amino acids. CDR3 protein: CASSGLGQGPYGYTF. The CDR3 region has the DNA TGTGCCAGCAGTGGGTTGGGACAGGGGCCCTATGGCTACACCTTC.

The J gene is TRBJ1-5, the V gene TRBV4-1, with D perhaps TRBD1 (5 bases). The CDR3 is 15 amino acids. Per the germline V gene, CDR1 is MGHRA and CDR2 is YSYEKL. Trimming cost V 0 bases and J 5 bases, with 11 bases left between them. CDR3 in DNA: TGCGCCAGCAGCCAAGATGGGGGAAACTATCAGCCCCAGCATTTT. The encoded protein is CASSQDGGNYQPQHF.

This clone is a singleton in its sample. The J gene is TRBJ2-7, the V gene TRBV7-9; 11 nucleotides align to TRBD2. The CDR3 length is 15 residues. V lost 5 bases, J lost 4 bases, and 7 bases stayed unmatched. Looked up from germline, CDR1 is SEHNR and CDR2 is FQNEAQ (reference sequence). CDR3 region: CASSLPTSGIYEQYF. Written as DNA, the CDR3 is TGTGCCAGCAGCCTCCCGACTAGCGGGATTTACGAGCAGTACTTC.

The sample holds one count of this clone. The rearrangement uses TRBV14 and TRBJ1-1; D unclear. The CDR3 consists of 14 residues. The germline CDR1 and CDR2 sequences are SGHDN and FVKESK. The V end was cut by 4 bases, the J end by 1 base, with 10 bases between. The CDR3 DNA is TGTGCCAGCAGCCCCTTATCGACGAACACTGAAGCTTTCTTT. Residues: CASSPLSTNTEAFF.

The CDR3 coding sequence is TGTGCCAGCACCGAACAGGGGAATCCCTACGAGCAGTACTTC. Translation gives CASTEQGNPYEQYF. The chain carries TRBV6-5 and TRBJ2-7; the match to TRBD1 covers 7 bases. Looked up from germline, CDR1 is MNHEY and CDR2 is SVGAGI. The CDR3 has 14 residues. V shed 7 bases, J shed 2 bases, and the junction held 8 bases outside the gene matches.

The rearrangement joins TRBV6-5 to TRBJ1-1, with TRBD1 as a possible D gene (6 bases). Trimming stripped 6 bases from V and 5 bases from J, with 13 bases between. CDR3 length equals 13 residues. Per the germline V gene, CDR1 is MNHEY and CDR2 is SVGAGI. The CDR3, as DNA: TGTGCCAGCAGAACAGGGTTAAATACTGAAGCTTTCTTT. Residues: CASRTGLNTEAFF.

The rearrangement joins TRBV9 to TRBJ2-3; 15 bases agree with TRBD2. The junction had 5 bases not matched to a gene; V was cut back by 3 bases and J by 6 bases. From germline, CDR1 is SGDLS and CDR2 YYNGEE. The CDR3 spans 16 residues. CDR3 bases: TGTGCCAGCAGCGCCGGGACTAGCGGGAGGACTGATACGCAGTATTTT. It translates to CASSAGTSGRTDTQYF. Using reference TRBV9 and TRBJ2-3 for the parts outside the CDR3, the full variable domain is DSGVTQTPKHLITATGQRVTLRCSPRSGDLSVYWYQQSLDQGLQFLIQYYNGEERAKGNILERFSAQQFPDLHSELNLSSLELGDSALYFCASSAGTSGRTDTQYFGPGTRLTVL.

The chain carries TRBV27 and TRBJ1-2; D is undetermined. This CDR3 has 15 amino acids. Trimming shortened V by 2 bases and J by 4 bases, and 14 bases separated the two germline ends. Germline CDR1 is MNHEY and CDR2 is SMNVEV (reference sequence). This CDR3 reads CASSLIAGISYGYTF. The CDR3 DNA follows: TGTGCCAGCAGTTTAATAGCGGGGATTAGCTATGGCTACACCTTC.

This chain links TRBV3-1 (or the pseudogene TRBV3-2) with TRBJ1-1; D is possibly TRBD1 (5 bases). Trimming left V 6 bases short and J 5 bases short, with 13 bases between. Germline V gene data show CDR1 as LGHDT and CDR2 as YNNKEL (reference sequence). CDR3 size: 13 residues. The CDR3 reads CASSNGAHTEAFF. In DNA form, the CDR3 reads TGTGCCAGCAGTAACGGGGCGCATACTGAAGCTTTCTTT.